Listed here are 18 T cell receptor beta chains from one sample, sequenced in a study of Graves' ophthalmopathy and Graves' hyperthyroidism. Amplified material comprised TCR beta CDR3 regions derived from RNA transcripts. Second-round multiplex PCR came after first-round RT-PCR with HTBI primers. TCRdb used MiXCR to reprocess the multiplex PCR reads, holding one entry per CDR3 protein. The sample shows 200,000 to 250,000 distinct CDR3 sequences, 20% to 25% of them seen only once. Sequencing was done on a sample of peripheral blood. The source of these receptors is a woman in her forties or fifties with Graves' ophthalmopathy.

This clonotype showed up many times. This chain links TRBV7-2 with TRBJ1-5, with a weak D call TRBD1 (6 bases). Germline lookup yields CDR1 SGHTA and CDR2 FQGNSA. CDR3 length: 13 amino acids. V gave up 5 bases and J gave up 7 bases, with 12 bases separating them. The CDR3, as DNA: TGTGCCAGCAGCAAACAGGGAGGACAGCCCCAGCATTTT. Residues: CASSKQGGQPQHF.

The chain recombines TRBV28 with TRBJ2-7, with TRBD2 matching over 8 bases. Trimming at V came to 6 bases and at J to 3 bases, leaving 22 bases not matched to a gene. CDR1 and CDR2 (germline): MDHEN, SYDVKM. The CDR3 consists of 19 residues. CDR3 sequence (DNA): TGTGCCAGCAGCCAAAGGCCGTTTTCGGGCGGGAGGCTATACTACGAGCAGTACTTC. As protein: CASSQRPFSGGRLYYEQYF.

The CDR3: CASSRGTGNTIYF. The CDR3 coding sequence is TGTGCCAGCAGCCGGGGGACTGGAAACACCATATATTTT. The chain couples TRBV9 to TRBJ1-3; possibly TRBD1 for D (5 bases). CDR3 length: 13 residues. Germline V gene lookup returns CDR1 SGDLS and CDR2 YYNGEE. V was trimmed by 4 bases and J by 2 bases, leaving 7 bases between them.

The chain is built from TRBV28 and TRBJ2-7, with a weak D call TRBD1 (5 bases). The CDR3 is 15 residues long. The V gene's germline CDR1 is MDHEN and CDR2 SYDVKM. Trimming cost V 4 bases and J 1 base, with 14 bases left between them. In DNA, the CDR3 is TGTGCCAGCAGTTCCCCCGGGCGGACATCCTACGAGCAGTACTTC. Translated, it gives CASSSPGRTSYEQYF.

Many counts were recorded for this clonotype. The chain recombines TRBV29-1 with TRBJ2-7; tentative D call: TRBD2 (5 bases). The CDR3 covers 12 residues. Trimming removed 6 bases at V and 2 bases at J, with 11 bases between. Germline V gene sequence: CDR1 SQVTM, CDR2 ANQGSEA. The CDR3, as DNA: TGCAGCGTGTCTAGCAGCACCTACGAGCAGTACTTC. Its protein is CSVSSSTYEQYF.

In this sample, this clonotype turned up many times. The chain's CDR3 is CSVGQGNSPLHF. The DNA for the CDR3 is TGCAGCGTAGGACAGGGGAATTCACCCCTCCACTTT. The chain carries TRBV29-1 and TRBJ1-6; 9 bases match TRBD1. This CDR3 contains 12 residues. Trimming at V came to 6 bases and at J to 7 bases, leaving 1 base not matched to a gene. Germline CDR1 is SQVTM and CDR2 is ANQGSEA.

This clonotype was observed a few times. This CDR3 reads CSARDPTGGPYNEQFF. For the CDR3, the DNA is TGCAGTGCTAGAGATCCTACGGGAGGGCCCTACAATGAGCAGTTCTTC. V and J are TRBV20-1 and TRBJ2-1, with TRBD2 identical over 8 bases. With V trimmed by 0 bases and J by 2 bases, 6 bases remained unmatched. This CDR3 region has 16 residues. Germline assignment: CDR1 DFQATT and CDR2 SNEGSKA (reference sequence).

Ten or more counts support this clonotype. The rearrangement uses TRBV30 and TRBJ2-6, with D unresolved. The V end lost 0 bases, the J end lost 1 base, and 1 base lay between the germline ends. Germline CDR1 and CDR2: GTSNPN and SVGIG (reference sequence). This CDR3 is built from 13 residues. For the CDR3, the DNA is TGTGCCTGGAGTGTGTCTGGGGCCAACGTCCTGACTTTC. This sequence encodes CAWSVSGANVLTF. The full variable domain, with the rest looked up from reference TRBV30 and TRBJ2-6, is SQTIHQWPATLVQPVGSPLSLECTVEGTSNPNLYWYRQAAGRGLQLLFYSVGIGQISSEVPQNLSASRPQDRQFILSSKKLLLSDSGFYLCAWSVSGANVLTFGAGSRLTVL.

This clonotype appeared many times. The rearrangement uses TRBV2 and TRBJ1-5; 8 nucleotides match TRBD1. V gave up 4 bases and J gave up 6 bases; unmatched junction bases: 8. Germline CDR1 reads SNHLY; CDR2 reads FYNNEI. The CDR3 loop spans 15 amino acids. CDR3 sequence: CASSGDRGGAQPQHF. In nucleotides, the CDR3 is TGTGCCAGCAGTGGAGACAGGGGAGGAGCTCAGCCCCAGCATTTT.

The V gene is TRBV3-1, the J gene TRBJ1-1, with unresolved D. Germline V lookup: CDR1 LGHDT, CDR2 YNNKEL (reference sequence). Trimming cost V 0 bases and J 0 bases, with 2 bases left between them. CDR3 size: 13 residues. The CDR3 DNA sequence: TGTGCCAGCAGCCAAGATTTGAACACTGAAGCTTTCTTT. Its translation is CASSQDLNTEAFF.

This clonotype was recorded many times. This rearrangement joins TRBV19 to TRBJ2-2; TRBD2 might be the D (6 bases). Germline loops: CDR1 LNHDA, CDR2 SQIVND (reference sequence). The CDR3 consists of 14 residues. With 7 bases removed from V and 0 bases from J, the gap between germline ends came to 9 bases. The DNA for the CDR3 is TGTGCCAGTACCTCGGGAGCGAACACCGGGGAGCTGTTTTTT. Its translation: CASTSGANTGELFF.

This clonotype occurred many times. The chain has TRBV20-1 and TRBJ2-5; D uncertain. CDR1 and CDR2 from the germline V gene are DFQATT and SNEGSKA (reference sequence). The V end was cut by 0 bases, the J end by 4 bases, with 15 bases between. The CDR3 covers 15 residues. Here the CDR3 DNA reads TGCAGTGCTAGAGATCTAATCCAAGCCCCAGAGACCCAGTACTTC. Translation: CSARDLIQAPETQYF.

In its sample, this clonotype was seen many times. The chain carries TRBV27 and TRBJ1-5; D is unclear. CDR1 and CDR2 from the germline V gene are MNHEY and SMNVEV (reference sequence). Deletions cut 6 bases from V and 4 bases from J, with 16 bases between. The CDR3 is 15 amino acids. This CDR3 reads CASRTYRDLNQPQHF. In nucleotides, the CDR3 is TGTGCCAGCAGGACGTATAGGGATTTGAATCAGCCCCAGCATTTT.

The sample holds one count of this clonotype. The rearrangement joins TRBV2 to TRBJ2-2, with D perhaps TRBD1 (6 bases). There are 13 residues in the CDR3. Per the germline V gene, CDR1 is SNHLY and CDR2 is FYNNEI. V gave up 6 bases and J gave up 7 bases, with 12 bases separating them. CDR3 DNA: TGTGCCAGCAGGCCGGACAGCGGCGGGGAGCTGTTTTTT. Protein product: CASRPDSGGELFF.

Ten or more counts support this clonotype. This chain joins TRBV6-5 and TRBJ1-1; no reliable D call. Trimming left V 8 bases short and J 3 bases short, with 16 bases between. The germline V gene has CDR1 MNHEY and CDR2 SVGAGI. The length of the CDR3 is 14 residues. The DNA of the CDR3 is TGTGCCAGCTCTCCCTCGGGGAGTTACACTGAAGCTTTCTTT. Encoded protein: CASSPSGSYTEAFF.

This clonotype was recorded many times. This chain links TRBV18 with TRBJ2-7; TRBD1 matches at 7 bases. V was pared by 1 base and J by 3 bases, with 3 bases of the junction left unmatched. This CDR3 contains 14 residues. Looked up from germline, CDR1 is KGHSH and CDR2 is LQKENI. The CDR3 nucleotides read TGTGCCAGCTCACCACGACAGGGTGGCTACGAGCAGTACTTC. It translates to CASSPRQGGYEQYF.

This clonotype has at least ten counts. The V gene is TRBV24-1, the J gene TRBJ2-5; D unresolved. V was cut by 3 bases and J by 4 bases, with 17 bases left in between. The CDR3 length is 16 residues. Germline V gene sequence: CDR1 KGHDR, CDR2 SFDVKD. CDR3 sequence (DNA): TGTGCCACCAGTGATCGGGCACCGTCCATAGGAGAGACCCAGTACTTC. Protein: CATSDRAPSIGETQYF.

V gene TRBV12-3 or TRBV12-4 combines with J gene TRBJ2-5, with D hard to call. V lost 4 bases and J 5 bases, leaving 11 bases between the germline ends. The length of the CDR3 is 13 residues. This chain's CDR3 is CASSSSGLETQYF. CDR3 in DNA: TGTGCCAGCAGTTCCTCCGGCCTTGAGACCCAGTACTTC.